The sequence of this T cell receptor beta chain was determined in a study of control samples from healthy donors and cancer patients. Measured with immunoSEQ multiplex PCR; TCRdb has only the in-frame clones, and not every one. The data contain about 100,000 clones, roughly 94% of them singletons. Only a few counts were recorded for this clone. The CDR3 has 14 residues. Trimming shortened V by 3 bases and J by 1 base, and 4 bases separated the two germline ends. Per the germline V gene, CDR1 is MRHNA and CDR2 is SNTAGT. The clonotype originates from a woman between 18 and 29 years old in good health. Source material: blood. This chain connects TRBV6-4 to TRBJ2-6, with D unclear. Written as DNA, the CDR3 is TGTGCCAGCAGTGAGGGTTCTGGGGCCAACGTCCTGACTTTC. It is translated as CASSEGSGANVLTF.